The 21 T cell receptor beta chains below come from one sample, sequenced in a study of blood T cell repertoires in COVID-19. Sequencing used immunoSEQ multiplex PCR; TCRdb keeps in-frame clones, though not all of them. Of 110,000 to 150,000 clones listed, about nine tenths are singletons. The material sequenced was peripheral blood. These receptors were taken from a man aged 45-65 years with active or convalescent COVID-19.

The genes are TRBV5-5 and TRBJ1-1, with TRBD1 matching 7 bases. This CDR3 contains 17 residues. CDR1 and CDR2 (germline): SGHKS, YYEKEE (reference sequence). Losses at the gene ends were 5 bases for V and 1 base for J; bases not matched to a gene: 14. For the CDR3, the DNA is TGTGCCAGCAGGCGCAGGTCCGCCGGGACAGAGAACACTGAAGCTTTCTTT. It specifies CASRRRSAGTENTEAFF.

The V call is TRBV9, the J call TRBJ2-3; D uncertain. CDR1 SGDLS and CDR2 YYNGEE come from the germline V gene. Trimming removed 0 bases from V and 2 bases from J, with 10 bases in between. The CDR3 is 15 residues long. The CDR3 nucleotides are TGTGCCAGCAGCGTAGACCCAGAAGTCACAGATACGCAGTATTTT. It encodes CASSVDPEVTDTQYF. Filled out from reference TRBV9 and TRBJ2-3, the complete variable domain reads DSGVTQTPKHLITATGQRVTLRCSPRSGDLSVYWYQQSLDQGLQFLIQYYNGEERAKGNILERFSAQQFPDLHSELNLSSLELGDSALYFCASSVDPEVTDTQYFGPGTRLTVL.

This clone was picked up a small number of times. The gene calls are TRBV10-2 and TRBJ2-1, with D perhaps matching TRBD2 (7 bases). Trimming took off 8 bases at V and 0 bases at J, with 11 bases between the two ends. Germline V gene sequence: CDR1 WSHSY, CDR2 SAAADI. The CDR3 is 14 amino acids. The CDR3 loop is CASGGGGSYNEQFF. Written as DNA, the CDR3 is TGCGCCAGCGGGGGAGGGGGCTCCTACAATGAGCAGTTCTTC.

V and J are TRBV28 and TRBJ1-2, with TRBD1 matching 10 bases. This CDR3 has 13 amino acids. V shed 6 bases and J 7 bases; nucleotides not matched to a gene: 5. Per germline, CDR1 MDHEN and CDR2 SYDVKM. The DNA for the CDR3 is TGTGCCAGCAGGGGGACAGGGGTTCTTGGCTACACCTTC. It translates to CASRGTGVLGYTF.

The chain couples TRBV28 to TRBJ1-6, with D maybe TRBD1 (6 bases). The CDR3 sequence is 16 residues long. Per the germline V gene, CDR1 is MDHEN and CDR2 is SYDVKM. The V and J ends lost 5 bases and 0 bases respectively, with 11 bases between them. In nucleotides, the CDR3 is TGTGCCAGCAGTCCAAGGGGGAGCTCCTATAATTCACCCCTCCACTTT. Translated, it gives CASSPRGSSYNSPLHF.

The chain couples TRBV7-3 to TRBJ2-3; 9 nucleotides agree with TRBD1. Unmatched junction bases numbered 5, after V lost 5 bases and J lost 8 bases. Looked up from germline, CDR1 is SGHTA and CDR2 is FQGTGA. The CDR3 runs to 13 residues. This CDR3 reads CASSDRGKGTQYF. The CDR3 bases are TGTGCCAGCAGCGACAGGGGGAAGGGTACGCAGTATTTT.

This chain uses TRBV5-6 with TRBJ1-1, with D possibly being TRBD1 (5 bases). CDR1 is SGHDT, CDR2 YYEEEE, per germline. With 4 bases removed from V and 3 bases from J, the gap between germline ends came to 16 bases. The CDR3 consists of 15 residues. The CDR3 is CASSLRRGRYTEAFF. The CDR3 region has the DNA TGTGCCAGCAGCCTCCGTAGGGGCAGATACACTGAAGCTTTCTTT. Full variable domain (missing parts from reference TRBV5-6 and TRBJ1-1): DAGVTQSPTHLIKTRGQQVTLRCSPKSGHDTVSWYQQALGQGPQFIFQYYEEEERQRGNFPDRFSGHQFPNYSSELNVNALLLGDSALYLCASSLRRGRYTEAFFGQGTRLTVV.

The chain uses TRBV4-2 and TRBJ1-2; 7 positions match TRBD1. The germline V gene has CDR1 LGHNA and CDR2 YNFKEQ. The CDR3 spans 13 residues. Unmatched junction bases numbered 4, after V lost 3 bases and J lost 6 bases. Written as DNA, the CDR3 is TGTGCCAGCAGCCAGGGGACAGCCCATGGCTACACCTTC. Its protein product is CASSQGTAHGYTF.

This clone was seen just once. The chain recombines TRBV5-8 with TRBJ2-3; 9 bases line up with TRBD1. V trimming: 4 bases; J trimming: 3 bases; junction bases outside the gene matches: 6. The germline gives CDR1 SGHTS, CDR2 YDEGEE. This CDR3 region has 15 residues. CDR3 nucleotide sequence: TGTGCCAGCAGCACGGGGACAGGGAAGACAGATACGCAGTATTTT. Protein sequence: CASSTGTGKTDTQYF.

V usage is TRBV5-4 and J usage is TRBJ2-5; unclear D gene. V was pared by 3 bases and J by 5 bases, with 5 bases between. CDR1 is SGHNT and CDR2 is YYREEE in the germline V gene (reference sequence). The CDR3 is 11 amino acids. The CDR3 DNA is TGTGCCAGCAGCTCATTTGAGACCCAGTACTTC. Translation gives CASSSFETQYF.

The chain recombines TRBV6-1 with TRBJ2-5; a weak D match, TRBD2 (6 bases). Trimming removed 3 bases from V and 9 bases from J, with 23 bases in between. CDR1 and CDR2 from the germline V gene are MNHNS and SASEGT. CDR3 length: 16 amino acids. Here the CDR3 reads CASSDLISRGPEPQYF. The CDR3, as DNA: TGTGCCAGCAGTGATTTGATCTCGCGGGGCCCTGAGCCCCAGTACTTC.

The CDR3 is CASSQRMDSNQPQHF. The CDR3 coding sequence is TGTGCCAGCTCACAGCGGATGGATAGCAATCAGCCCCAGCATTTT. This chain joins TRBV18 and TRBJ1-5; D call uncertain. This CDR3 spans 15 amino acids. Germline CDR1 KGHSH, CDR2 LQKENI. Trimming shortened V by 4 bases and J by 0 bases, and 10 bases separated the two germline ends.

This rearrangement joins TRBV6-6 to TRBJ2-7; D perhaps matches TRBD2 (6 bases). CDR3 size: 14 residues. V was clipped by 5 bases and J by 2 bases, with 13 bases between them. CDR1 is MNHNY, CDR2 SVGAGI, per germline (reference sequence). CDR3 amino acids: CASSPGLPTYEQYF. In DNA, the CDR3 is TGTGCCAGCAGTCCGGGACTCCCGACCTACGAGCAGTACTTC.

This rearrangement joins TRBV7-2 to TRBJ1-2; 7 bases are shared with TRBD1. Looked up from germline, CDR1 is SGHTA and CDR2 is FQGNSA. The CDR3 loop spans 13 amino acids. Germline trimming cut 5 bases from V and 7 bases from J; bases unmatched to any gene: 7. DNA for the CDR3: TGTGCCAGCAGCCGAGACAGGGCAGGTGGCTACACCTTC. This translates into CASSRDRAGGYTF.

This chain links TRBV6-6 with TRBJ1-5; D is perhaps TRBD1 (6 bases). V was trimmed by 1 base and J by 7 bases, leaving 17 bases between them. Germline CDR1 is MNHNY and CDR2 is SVGAGI (reference sequence). The CDR3 has 16 residues. In DNA form, the CDR3 reads TGTGCCAGCAGTTACTGGGGTACAGGGTTCTTGCAGCCCCAGCATTTT. It specifies CASSYWGTGFLQPQHF.

The gene calls are TRBV10-3 and TRBJ1-3; TRBD1 is a possible D gene (6 bases). CDR3 length: 12 amino acids. V gave up 11 bases and J gave up 2 bases, with 10 bases separating them. Looked up from germline, CDR1 is ENHRY and CDR2 is SYGVKD. Here the CDR3 reads CAVRDTGNTIYF. In nucleotides, the CDR3 is TGTGCCGTCCGGGACACTGGAAACACCATATATTTT.

The CDR3 DNA reads TGTGCCAGCAGTTCTCGAGGAGGGAACACTGAAGCTTTCTTT. This gives the protein CASSSRGGNTEAFF. The chain joins TRBV6-6 to TRBJ1-1; D not resolved. The CDR3 extends over 14 amino acids. CDR1 MNHNY and CDR2 SVGAGI come from the germline V gene (reference sequence). Trimming left V 4 bases short and J 1 base short, with 10 bases between.

V and J are TRBV18 and TRBJ2-5; TRBD2 aligns across 14 bases. CDR1 KGHSH and CDR2 LQKENI come from the germline V gene. The CDR3 totals 18 residues. V shed 3 bases and J 3 bases; nucleotides not matched to a gene: 9. The CDR3 is CASSPRTSGRRVEETQYF. In DNA form, the CDR3 reads TGTGCCAGCTCACCTCGGACTAGCGGGAGGAGGGTGGAAGAGACCCAGTACTTC.

The genes are TRBV27 and TRBJ2-3; D is undetermined. This CDR3 comprises 14 residues. Trimming removed 4 bases at V and 3 bases at J, with 11 bases between. Germline values: CDR1 MNHEY, CDR2 SMNVEV (reference sequence). The CDR3 region is CASSYISQTDTQYF. CDR3 nucleotides: TGTGCCAGCAGTTATATATCCCAGACAGATACGCAGTATTTT.

The V call is TRBV6-5, the J call TRBJ2-1; tentatively, D is TRBD2 (6 bases). Trimming cost V 6 bases and J 0 bases, with 9 bases left between them. This CDR3 contains 14 residues. Looked up from germline, CDR1 is MNHEY and CDR2 is SVGAGI. The CDR3 bases are TGTGCCAGCAGGGGACTCGCCTCCTACAATGAGCAGTTCTTC. Translating it yields CASRGLASYNEQFF.

The rearrangement joins TRBV24-1 to TRBJ2-5; 8 bases map to TRBD1. The CDR3 runs 13 residues. Trimming took 8 bases from V and 2 from J; bases not matched to a gene: 3. Germline loops: CDR1 KGHDR, CDR2 SFDVKD. The CDR3: CATKRQGQETQYF. CDR3 sequence (DNA): TGTGCCACCAAGAGACAGGGGCAAGAGACCCAGTACTTC.